This note documents a single T cell receptor (beta chain) sequence. The data belong to a study of blood T cell repertoires in COVID-19. About the research overall: Researchers got acute and convalescent COVID-19 samples from the United States, Italy and Spain. Nucleic acid was either cDNA or gDNA, and it came from T cells, B-cell-depleted T cells, or PBMCs.

CDR1 is MRHNA and CDR2 is SNTAGT in the germline V gene. V was pared by 3 bases and J by 15 bases, with 18 bases between. This CDR3 comprises 13 residues. In the source study's methods: Using reference gene primer amplification, nucleated cell counts were estimated. Assay used: immunoSEQ multiplex PCR; TCRdb lists only in-frame clones, some missing. D and trimming come from the DNA, and the V and J calls and clone size come from that table. Among about 45,000 clones listed, about 85% were seen once. The specimen was peripheral blood. The receptor's source is a woman older than 75 with acute or convalescent COVID-19. V and J are TRBV6-4 and TRBJ2-1; D perhaps matches TRBD2 (6 bases). CDR3 sequence reads: CASSEQEGQGLFF. DNA of the CDR3: TGTGCCAGCAGTGAACAGGAGGGCCAGGGTCTGTTCTTC.